This TCR beta chain was profiled in a study of T cell clones after liver transplantation. Looking at the study overall: Samples came from ITN030ST, which attempted immunosuppression withdrawal within 2 years of liver transplantation.

Sequenced by immunoSEQ multiplex PCR; TCRdb stores in-frame clones only, minus some. Among tens of thousands of clones listed, more than 75% were seen once. V was clipped by 6 bases and J by 0 bases, with 12 bases between them. Germline V gene lookup returns CDR1 LNHDA and CDR2 SQIVND (reference sequence). The CDR3 spans 14 residues. The chain has TRBV19 and TRBJ2-7; D gene uncertain. The TCR originated in a human donor who received a liver transplant. This material consisted of CD4+ T cells from blood, taken before liver transplant. The CDR3 nucleotides are TGTGCCAGTAGGTTTTCCTTGAGCTCCTACGAGCAGTACTTC. This translates into CASRFSLSSYEQYF.